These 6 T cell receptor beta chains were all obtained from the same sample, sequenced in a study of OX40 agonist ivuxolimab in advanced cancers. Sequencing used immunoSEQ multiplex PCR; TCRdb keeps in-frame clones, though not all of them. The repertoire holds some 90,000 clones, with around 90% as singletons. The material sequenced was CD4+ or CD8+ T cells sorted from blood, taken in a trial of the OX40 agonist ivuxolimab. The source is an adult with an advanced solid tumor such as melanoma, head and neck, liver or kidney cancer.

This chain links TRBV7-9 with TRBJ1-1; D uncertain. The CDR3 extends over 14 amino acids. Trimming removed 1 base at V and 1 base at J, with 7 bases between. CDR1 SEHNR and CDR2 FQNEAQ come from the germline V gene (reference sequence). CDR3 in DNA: TGTGCCAGCAGCTTAGTTGTAGGGAACACTGAAGCTTTCTTT. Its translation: CASSLVVGNTEAFF. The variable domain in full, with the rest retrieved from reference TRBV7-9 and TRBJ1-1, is DTGVSQNPRHKITKRGQNVTFRCDPISEHNRLYWYRQTLGQGPEFLTYFQNEAQLEKSRLLSDRFSAERPKGSFSTLEIQRTEQGDSAMYLCASSLVVGNTEAFFGQGTRLTVV.

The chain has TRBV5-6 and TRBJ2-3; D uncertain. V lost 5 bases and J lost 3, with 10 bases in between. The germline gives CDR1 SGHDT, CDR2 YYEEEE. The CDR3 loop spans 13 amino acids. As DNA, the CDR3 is TGTGCCAGCAGGATTCAGATGACAGATACGCAGTATTTT. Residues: CASRIQMTDTQYF.

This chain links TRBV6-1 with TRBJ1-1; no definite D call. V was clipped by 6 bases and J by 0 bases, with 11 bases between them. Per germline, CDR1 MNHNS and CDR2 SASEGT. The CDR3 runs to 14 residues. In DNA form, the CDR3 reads TGTGCCAGCAGCAACTTGAATATGAACACTGAAGCTTTCTTT. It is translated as CASSNLNMNTEAFF.

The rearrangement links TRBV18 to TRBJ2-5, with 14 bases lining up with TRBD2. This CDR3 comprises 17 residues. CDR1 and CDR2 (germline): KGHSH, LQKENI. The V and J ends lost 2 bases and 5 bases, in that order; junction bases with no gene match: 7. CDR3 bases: TGTGCCAGCTCACCATCGACTAGCGGGAGGGCCGGGGAGACCCAGTACTTC. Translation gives CASSPSTSGRAGETQYF.

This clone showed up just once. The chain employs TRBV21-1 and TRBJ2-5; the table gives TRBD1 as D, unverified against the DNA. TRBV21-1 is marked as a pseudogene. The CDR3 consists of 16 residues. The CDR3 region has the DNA TGTGCCAGCAGCAAAGGTGACAGGGGGGTTAGAGAGACCCAGTACTTC. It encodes CASSKGDRGVRETQYF.

The CDR3 DNA reads TGTGCCAGCAGTTACTCAGCAACTAATGAAAAACTGTTTTTT. Amino acids: CASSYSATNEKLFF. The chain couples TRBV6-5 to TRBJ1-4; no reliable D call. Trimming took off 0 bases at V and 0 bases at J, with 2 bases between the two ends. CDR1 MNHEY and CDR2 SVGAGI come from the germline V gene. The CDR3 has 14 amino acids.